This T cell receptor beta chain was identified in a study of T cell clones after liver transplantation. Overall study context: Draws occurred before transplant, before withdrawal, and after complete or failed withdrawal. Broader study findings: These preliminary findings come from unstandardized post-transplant sampling times. A larger donor-reactive than third-party decline suggested partial antigen-specific deletion.

Comment on this clone: Its target is unknown.

The protocol was immunoSEQ multiplex PCR, while the TCRdb copy is restricted to in-frame clones and leaves out a portion. The sample records 20,000 to 25,000 clones, 65% to 85% being singletons. V lost 0 bases and J 0 bases, leaving 10 bases between the germline ends. CDR1 and CDR2 from the germline V gene are SGHDT and YYEEEE. This CDR3 has 15 amino acids. The gene calls are TRBV5-6 and TRBJ2-7; D is perhaps TRBD1 (5 bases). The sample in question was CD8+ T cells from blood, obtained around 52 months after liver transplant. This sequence was found in a human patient who received a liver transplant. The T cells may come from the graft donor. CDR3 nucleotide sequence: TGTGCCAGCAGCTTGGCCTGGGGCGGCTCCTACGAGCAGTACTTC. It codes for CASSLAWGGSYEQYF. The entire variable domain, with the rest obtained from reference TRBV5-6 and TRBJ2-7, is as follows: DAGVTQSPTHLIKTRGQQVTLRCSPKSGHDTVSWYQQALGQGPQFIFQYYEEEERQRGNFPDRFSGHQFPNYSSELNVNALLLGDSALYLCASSLAWGGSYEQYFGPGTRLTVT.